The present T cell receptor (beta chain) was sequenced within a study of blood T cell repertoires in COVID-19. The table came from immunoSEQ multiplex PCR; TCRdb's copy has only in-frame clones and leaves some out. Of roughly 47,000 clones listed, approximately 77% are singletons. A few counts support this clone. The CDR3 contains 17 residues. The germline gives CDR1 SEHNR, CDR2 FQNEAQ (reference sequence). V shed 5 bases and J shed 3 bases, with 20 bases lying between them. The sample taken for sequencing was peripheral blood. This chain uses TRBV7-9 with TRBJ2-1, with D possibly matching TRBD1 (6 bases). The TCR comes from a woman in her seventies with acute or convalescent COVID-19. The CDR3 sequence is CASSRGFQGTNYNEQFF. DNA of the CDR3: TGTGCCAGCAGCCGAGGATTCCAGGGGACCAACTACAATGAGCAGTTCTTC.